These T cell receptor beta chains were read from a single sample in a study of T cell responses to AZD1222 COVID-19 vaccine. Sequencing was performed with immunoSEQ multiplex PCR; in TCRdb, only in-frame clones are kept and a portion is missing. Here the sample spans around 140,000 clones, roughly 91% being singletons. The source material was peripheral blood, sampled on day 0 of AZD1222 vaccination. Every receptor here comes from an adult in good health. Both conserved end residues are part of each CDR3. Fields, in order: clone size, D gene, J gene, V gene, CDR3 DNA, CDR3 protein. The D gene is left open where the match is weak. Some rows mark clone size as missing; the rest say once, few, many or name a class of expanded clone.

- - TRBJ2-3 TRBV12-3/TRBV12-4 TGTGCCAGCAGTTTGAGCCTCACAGATACGCAGTATTTT CASSLSLTDTQYF
- TRBD2 TRBJ2-7 TRBV5-1 TGCGCCAGCAGCCAACTAGCGGGATCTGCCTACGAGCAGTACTTC CASSQLAGSAYEQYF
- - TRBJ1-2 TRBV5-4 TGTGCCAGCAGCTCCGACAGCCTCTATGGCTACACCTTC CASSSDSLYGYTF
- TRBD2 TRBJ2-3 TRBV19 TGTGCCAGTAGTAGCGCGGGGGGGGGCGCAGATACGCAGTATTTT CASSSAGGGADTQYF
- TRBD1 TRBJ1-5 TRBV28 TGTGCCAGCAGCGGACAGGGGATGGTTAGCAATCAGCCCCAGCATTTT CASSGQGMVSNQPQHF
- - TRBJ2-7 TRBV6-2/TRBV6-3 TGTGCCAGCAGCCCCCTAGGGCAGACCTTATCCTACGAGCAGTACTTC CASSPLGQTLSYEQYF
- - TRBJ1-2 TRBV5-4 TGTGCCAGCAGCCAAGGCGGGGAGGGATCGGGCGGCTACACCTTC CASSQGGEGSGGYTF
once TRBD2 TRBJ2-3 TRBV9 TGTGCCAGCAGCGTCGGGACTAGCGTCACAGATACGCAGTATTTT CASSVGTSVTDTQYF
- TRBD2 TRBJ2-2 TRBV7-9 TGTGCCAGCAGCTCCCCGGGGGGATCCGGGGAGCTGTTTTTT CASSSPGGSGELFF
- TRBD2 TRBJ2-1 TRBV7-3 TGTGCCAGCAGCCAGGAGGGGACTAGTTACAATGAGCAGTTCTTC CASSQEGTSYNEQFF
- TRBD1 TRBJ1-2 TRBV6-5 TGTGCCAGCACCCGGACAGGGACTAACTATGGCTACACCTTC CASTRTGTNYGYTF
- - TRBJ1-3 TRBV15 TGTGCCACCAGCAGTGGAGAACAGCGTTCGAACACCATATATTTT CATSSGEQRSNTIYF
- - TRBJ1-4 TRBV30 TGTGCCTGGAGCCTTCTCGGTGAAAAACTGTTTTTT CAWSLLGEKLFF
- - TRBJ1-1 TRBV7-8 TGTGCCAGCAGCGATAGAACCGGACAGATAAGCACTGAAGCTTTCTTT CASSDRTGQISTEAFF
- - TRBJ2-7 TRBV11-2 TGTGCCAGCAGGCCTACAGGGTCCTCGTCCTACGAGCAGTACTTC CASRPTGSSSYEQYF
- - TRBJ1-6 TRBV7-3 TGTGCCAGCAGCTTAAGGGACTCCTATAATTCACCCCTCCACTTT CASSLRDSYNSPLHF
- - TRBJ1-3 TRBV6-1 TGTGCCAGCAGTGAAGTGTCGGACACCATATATTTT CASSEVSDTIYF
- - TRBJ1-5 TRBV19 TGTGCCAGTAGTATGAGATCGGTAAATCAGCCCCAGCATTTT CASSMRSVNQPQHF
few TRBD1 TRBJ1-5 TRBV6-2/TRBV6-3 TGTGCCAGCAGTTCCACCGGACAGGGGCGGGAGCCCCAGCATTTT CASSSTGQGREPQHF
- TRBD1 TRBJ2-1 TRBV2 TGTGCCAGCATAACAGGGGGGCTTACCTACAATGAGCAGTTCTTC CASITGGLTYNEQFF
- TRBD1 TRBJ1-5 TRBV19 TGTGCCAGTAGTGGGACAGTCGATAGCAATCAGCCCCAGCATTTT CASSGTVDSNQPQHF
- TRBD2 TRBJ2-2 TRBV6-2/TRBV6-3 TGTGCCAGCAGTTACTCGATTCTAGCGGGCGTCACCGGGGAGCTGTTTTTT CASSYSILAGVTGELFF
- - TRBJ2-2 TRBV6-5 TGTGCCAGCAGTTACTCACAGTATGGGGAGCTGTTTTTT CASSYSQYGELFF
- TRBD1 TRBJ1-1 TRBV7-2 TGTGCCAGCACCACCCAGGGGGGACCCTACCAGGCTTTCTTT CASTTQGGPYQAFF
- TRBD1 TRBJ1-2 TRBV3-1/TRBV3-2 TGTGCCAGCAGCCAAGATCAGGGGGCGTATGGCTACACCTTC CASSQDQGAYGYTF
- TRBD1 TRBJ2-6 TRBV24-1 TGTGCCACCAGTGATTTGCACAGGGGAAATTTCTCTGGGGCCAACGTCCTGACTTTC CATSDLHRGNFSGANVLTF
- - TRBJ1-1 TRBV4-2 TGTGCCAGCAGCCCCGGGAGGGTGAAGAACACTGAAGCTTTCTTT CASSPGRVKNTEAFF
- TRBD1 TRBJ1-5 TRBV7-2 TGTGCCAGCAGCTTAGCAAGGGGGCTGGGGCAGCCCCAGCATTTT CASSLARGLGQPQHF
- - TRBJ2-5 TRBV5-4 TGTGCCAGCAGCTTCGGGGAGGTGGCCAATGACTTAACAAAAGAGACCCAGTACTTC CASSFGEVANDLTKETQYF
- - TRBJ2-1 TRBV1 TGCACCAGCAGCCAAACCTCATTGACTAGCGGGAGCCCCAATGAGCAGTTCTTC CTSSQTSLTSGSPNEQFF
- - TRBJ2-7 TRBV4-1 TGCGCCAGCAGCCAAGATTGGAACAGGATCTACGAGCAGTACTTC CASSQDWNRIYEQYF
- - TRBJ2-2 TRBV7-2 TGTGCCAGCAGCCCATCTGGACGCGCGAACACCGGGGAGCTGTTTTTT CASSPSGRANTGELFF
large - TRBJ2-7 TRBV3-1/TRBV3-2 TGTGCCAGCAGCCAAGATTGGGCCTACGAGCAGTACTTC CASSQDWAYEQYF
- - TRBJ2-3 TRBV10-3 TGTGCCATCTCAACCTCAGGAATCGGGACAGATACGCAGTATTTT CAISTSGIGTDTQYF
- - TRBJ1-4 TRBV6-5 TGTGCCAGCGCAAGTTCGGGGATGAATGAAAAACTGTTTTTT CASASSGMNEKLFF
- - TRBJ2-6 TRBV21-1 TGTGCCAGCAGCAATTTGGACAGCCTCTCTGGGGCCAACGTCCTGACTTTC CASSNLDSLSGANVLTF
- - TRBJ2-7 TRBV5-6 TGTGCCAGCAGCTCGCAGGGGGAGCAGTACTTC CASSSQGEQYF
- TRBD1 TRBJ1-2 TRBV30 TGTGCCTGGTCACCGTTGACAGGGGCAGGAGGCTACACCTTC CAWSPLTGAGGYTF
- - TRBJ2-5 TRBV4-3 TGCGCCAGCAGCCAAGGAGTGGGGGGGCTAGGGACCCAGTACTTC CASSQGVGGLGTQYF
once TRBD1 TRBJ2-2 TRBV11-3 TGTGCCAGCAGCTTAGGCAGGGGGCTAAACACCGGGGAGCTGTTTTTT CASSLGRGLNTGELFF
- - TRBJ1-1 TRBV27 TGTGCCAGCAGGCCGGGGGTTGGCACTGAAGCTTTCTTT CASRPGVGTEAFF
- - TRBJ2-3 TRBV4-3 TGCGCCAGCAGCCAACGACGGGTTAGCACAGATACGCAGTATTTT CASSQRRVSTDTQYF
- TRBD1 TRBJ2-3 TRBV18 TGTGCCAGCTCGCCACAGGGGGCCCCGAGCACAGATACGCAGTATTTT CASSPQGAPSTDTQYF
- - TRBJ2-7 TRBV7-6 TGTGCCAGCAGCTTAGCGGGGGCGTACGAGCAGTACTTC CASSLAGAYEQYF
- - TRBJ1-5 TRBV28 TGTGCCAGCAGTTTGCAGGGGCAGCCCCAGCATTTT CASSLQGQPQHF
- - TRBJ1-3 TRBV30 TGTGCCTGGAGTGCTCCCGACCGGGCTGGAAACACCATATATTTT CAWSAPDRAGNTIYF